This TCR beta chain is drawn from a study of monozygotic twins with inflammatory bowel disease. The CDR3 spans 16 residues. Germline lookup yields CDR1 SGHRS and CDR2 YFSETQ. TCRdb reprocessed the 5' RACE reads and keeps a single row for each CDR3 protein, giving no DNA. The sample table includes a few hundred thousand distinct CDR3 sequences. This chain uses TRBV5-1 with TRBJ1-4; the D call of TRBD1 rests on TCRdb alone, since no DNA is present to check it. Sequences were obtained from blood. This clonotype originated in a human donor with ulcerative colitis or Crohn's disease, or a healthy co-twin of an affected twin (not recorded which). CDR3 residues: CASSRFGQGGNEKLFF.